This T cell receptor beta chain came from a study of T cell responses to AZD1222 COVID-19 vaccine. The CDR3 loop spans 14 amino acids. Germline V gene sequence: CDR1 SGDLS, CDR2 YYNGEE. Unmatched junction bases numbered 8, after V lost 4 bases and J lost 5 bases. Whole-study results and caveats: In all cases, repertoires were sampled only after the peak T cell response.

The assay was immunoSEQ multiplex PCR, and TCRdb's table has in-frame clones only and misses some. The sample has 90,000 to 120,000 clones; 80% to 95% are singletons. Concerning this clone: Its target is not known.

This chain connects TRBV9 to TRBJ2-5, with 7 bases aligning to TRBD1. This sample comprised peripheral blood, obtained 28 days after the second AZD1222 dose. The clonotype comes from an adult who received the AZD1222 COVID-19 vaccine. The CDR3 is CASSMRTGGETQYF. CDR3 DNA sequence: TGTGCCAGCAGCATGCGGACAGGTGGGGAGACCCAGTACTTC.